This TCR beta chain comes out of a study of CD8 T cells in ankylosing spondylitis. Findings of the study overall: Significantly higher representation of disease-linked clones was reported for matched ankylosing spondylitis synovial fluid. Apparently characteristic of ankylosing spondylitis blood was a TCR beta motif (eight highly homologous variants). Earlier authors reported some of these motif variants in reactive arthritis synovial fluid and blood.

The V end was cut by 1 base, the J end by 4 bases, with 10 bases between. The germline gives CDR1 SGHTA, CDR2 FQGNSA. This CDR3 region has 14 residues. At least ten counts were recorded for this clonotype. Its antigen is not identified. Researchers built TCR beta libraries using quantitative 5'-RACE with molecular barcodes. TCRdb used MiXCR to reprocess the 5' RACE reads, holding one entry per CDR3 protein. The sample shows fewer than 250,000 distinct CDR3 sequences, about 11% of them seen only once. The receptor's source is a male donor with ankylosing spondylitis or in good health (not recorded which). The specimen was blood, either unsorted or a sorted T cell fraction (not recorded which). V gene TRBV7-2 combines with J gene TRBJ2-5; D remains unclear. The CDR3 DNA follows: TGTGCCAGCAGCTTAGACTCGACCGGAGAGACCCAGTACTTC. Residues: CASSLDSTGETQYF.